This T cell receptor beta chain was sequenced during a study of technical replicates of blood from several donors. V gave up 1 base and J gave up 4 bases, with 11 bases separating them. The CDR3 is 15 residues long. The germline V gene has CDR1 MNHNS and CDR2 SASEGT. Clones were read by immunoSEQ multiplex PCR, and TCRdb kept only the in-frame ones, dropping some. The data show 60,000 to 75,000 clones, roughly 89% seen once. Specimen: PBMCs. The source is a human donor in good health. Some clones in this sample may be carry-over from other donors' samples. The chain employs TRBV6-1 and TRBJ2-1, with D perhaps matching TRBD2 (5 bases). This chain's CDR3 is CASSEVLGGYNEQFF. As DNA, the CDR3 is TGTGCCAGCAGTGAAGTCCTGGGCGGGTACAATGAGCAGTTCTTC.